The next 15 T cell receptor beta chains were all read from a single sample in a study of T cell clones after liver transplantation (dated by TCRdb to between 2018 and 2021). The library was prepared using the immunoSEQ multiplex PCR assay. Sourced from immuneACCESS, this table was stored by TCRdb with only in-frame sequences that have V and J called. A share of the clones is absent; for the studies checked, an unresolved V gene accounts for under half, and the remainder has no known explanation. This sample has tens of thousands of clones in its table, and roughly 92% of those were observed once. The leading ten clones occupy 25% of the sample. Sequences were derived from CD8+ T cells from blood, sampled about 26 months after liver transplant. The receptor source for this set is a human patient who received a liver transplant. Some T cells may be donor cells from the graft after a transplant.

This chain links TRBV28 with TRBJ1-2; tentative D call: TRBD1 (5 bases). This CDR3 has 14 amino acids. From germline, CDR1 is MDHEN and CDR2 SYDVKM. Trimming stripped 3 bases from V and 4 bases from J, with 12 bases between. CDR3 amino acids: CASSFFAGAYGYTF. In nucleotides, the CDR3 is TGTGCCAGCAGTTTCTTCGCCGGGGCCTATGGCTACACCTTC.

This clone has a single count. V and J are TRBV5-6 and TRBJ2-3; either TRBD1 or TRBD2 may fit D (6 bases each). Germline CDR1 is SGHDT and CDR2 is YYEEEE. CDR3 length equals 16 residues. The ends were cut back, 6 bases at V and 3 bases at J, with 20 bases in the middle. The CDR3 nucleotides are TGTGCCAGCATCTTAGGGGGGCAATATCTAACAGATACGCAGTATTTT. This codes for CASILGGQYLTDTQYF.

As DNA, the CDR3 is TGTGCCAGCAGCTTACCAAATAGGGGAAACACTGAAGCTTTCTTT. It is translated as CASSLPNRGNTEAFF. V usage is TRBV7-8 and J usage is TRBJ1-1; tentatively, D is TRBD1 (5 bases). CDR3 size: 15 residues. CDR1 and CDR2 (germline): SGHVS, FQNEAQ. V shed 2 bases and J shed 2 bases, with 12 bases lying between them. Variable domain in full (rest from reference TRBV7-8 and TRBJ1-1): GAGVSQSPRYKVAKRGQDVALRCDPISGHVSLFWYQQALGQGPEFLTYFQNEAQLDKSGLPSDRFFAERPEGSVSTLKIQRTQQEDSAVYLCASSLPNRGNTEAFFGQGTRLTVV.

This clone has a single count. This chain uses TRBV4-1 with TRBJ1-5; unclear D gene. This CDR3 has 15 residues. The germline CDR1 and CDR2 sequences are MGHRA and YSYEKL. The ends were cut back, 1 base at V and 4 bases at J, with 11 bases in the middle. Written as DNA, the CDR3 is TGCGCCAGCAGCCAAGCGGGTTCTGGTAATCAGCCCCAGCATTTT. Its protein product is CASSQAGSGNQPQHF.

CDR3 sequence: CASGTSLYEQYF. CDR3 coding DNA: TGTGCCAGCGGGACTAGTCTATACGAGCAGTACTTC. This chain joins TRBV6-5 and TRBJ2-7; TRBD2 aligns across 8 bases. CDR3 length: 12 amino acids. CDR1 is MNHEY, CDR2 SVGAGI, per germline. J was trimmed by 4 bases and V by 8 bases; bases with no gene match: 4.

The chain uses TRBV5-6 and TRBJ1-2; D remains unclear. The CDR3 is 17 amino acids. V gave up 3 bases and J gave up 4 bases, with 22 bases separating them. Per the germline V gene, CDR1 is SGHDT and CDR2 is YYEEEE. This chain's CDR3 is CASSSLYGVKRFYGYTF. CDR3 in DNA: TGTGCCAGCAGCTCCCTCTACGGTGTCAAACGTTTCTATGGCTACACCTTC.

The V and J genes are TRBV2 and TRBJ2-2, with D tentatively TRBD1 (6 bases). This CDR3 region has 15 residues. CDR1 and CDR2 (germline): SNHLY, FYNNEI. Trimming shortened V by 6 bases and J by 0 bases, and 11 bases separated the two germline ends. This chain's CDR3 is CASSEGTTNTGELFF. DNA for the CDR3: TGTGCCAGCAGCGAGGGGACAACGAACACCGGGGAGCTGTTTTTT.

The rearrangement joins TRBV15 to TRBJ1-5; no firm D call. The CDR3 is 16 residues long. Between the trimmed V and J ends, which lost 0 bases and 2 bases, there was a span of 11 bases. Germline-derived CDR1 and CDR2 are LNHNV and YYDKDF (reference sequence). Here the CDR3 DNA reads TGTGCCACCAGCAGAGACAGTGGGTATGGCAATCAGCCCCAGCATTTT. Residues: CATSRDSGYGNQPQHF. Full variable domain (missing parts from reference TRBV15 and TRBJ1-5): DAMVIQNPRYQVTQFGKPVTLSCSQTLNHNVMYWYQQKSSQAPKLLFHYYDKDFNNEADTPDNFQSRRPNTSFCFLDIRSPGLGDTAMYLCATSRDSGYGNQPQHFGDGTRLSIL.

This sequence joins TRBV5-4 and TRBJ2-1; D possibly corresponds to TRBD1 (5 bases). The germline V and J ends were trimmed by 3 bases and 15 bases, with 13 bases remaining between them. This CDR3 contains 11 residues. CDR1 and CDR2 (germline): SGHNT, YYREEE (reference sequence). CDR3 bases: TGTGCCAGCAGCTCTGGGGCCTTGGTGTTCTTC. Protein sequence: CASSSGALVFF.

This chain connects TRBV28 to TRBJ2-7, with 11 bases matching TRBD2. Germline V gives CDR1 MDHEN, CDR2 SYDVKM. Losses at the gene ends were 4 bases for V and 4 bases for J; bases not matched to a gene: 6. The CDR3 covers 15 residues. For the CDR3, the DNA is TGTGCCAGCAGTTCCCGACTAGCGGGACAATACGAGCAGTACTTC. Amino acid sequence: CASSSRLAGQYEQYF.

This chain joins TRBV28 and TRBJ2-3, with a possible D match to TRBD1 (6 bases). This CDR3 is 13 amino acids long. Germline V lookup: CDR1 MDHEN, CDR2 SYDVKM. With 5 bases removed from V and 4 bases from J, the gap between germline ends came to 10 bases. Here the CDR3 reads CASSTSGADTQYF. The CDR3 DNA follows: TGTGCCAGCAGTACCTCAGGGGCAGATACGCAGTATTTT.

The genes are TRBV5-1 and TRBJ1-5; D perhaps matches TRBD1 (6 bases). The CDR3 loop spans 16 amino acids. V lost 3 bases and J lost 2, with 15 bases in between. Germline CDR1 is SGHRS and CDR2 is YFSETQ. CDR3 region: CASSSPTGTGNQPQHF. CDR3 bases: TGCGCCAGCAGCTCCCCCACAGGGACCGGCAATCAGCCCCAGCATTTT.

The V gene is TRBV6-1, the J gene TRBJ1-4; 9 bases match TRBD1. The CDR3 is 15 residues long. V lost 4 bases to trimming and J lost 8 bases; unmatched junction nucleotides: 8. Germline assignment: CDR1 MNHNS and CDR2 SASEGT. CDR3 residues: CASSVHRGLGEKLFF. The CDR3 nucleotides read TGTGCCAGCAGTGTTCACAGGGGGCTCGGGGAAAAACTGTTTTTT.

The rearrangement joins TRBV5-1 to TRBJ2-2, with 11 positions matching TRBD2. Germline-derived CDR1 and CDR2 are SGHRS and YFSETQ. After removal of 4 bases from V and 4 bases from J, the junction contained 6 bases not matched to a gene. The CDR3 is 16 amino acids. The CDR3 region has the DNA TGCGCCAGCAGCCCTGGACTAGCGGGCCTCACCGGGGAGCTGTTTTTT. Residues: CASSPGLAGLTGELFF. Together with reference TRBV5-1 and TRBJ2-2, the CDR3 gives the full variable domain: KAGVTQTPRYLIKTRGQQVTLSCSPISGHRSVSWYQQTPGQGLQFLFEYFSETQRNKGNFPGRFSGRQFSNSRSEMNVSTLELGDSALYLCASSPGLAGLTGELFFGEGSRLTVL.

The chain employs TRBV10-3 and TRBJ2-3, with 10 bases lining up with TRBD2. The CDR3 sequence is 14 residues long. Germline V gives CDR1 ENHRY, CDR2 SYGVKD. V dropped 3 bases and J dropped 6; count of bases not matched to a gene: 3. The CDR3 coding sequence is TGTGCCATCAGTGAAGCGGGAGGGCCTGATACGCAGTATTTT. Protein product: CAISEAGGPDTQYF.